This section outlines one T cell receptor (beta chain) sequence together with its context. The data were obtained in a study of blood T cell repertoires in COVID-19. Turning to the study itself: COVID-19 samples collected from the United States, Italy and Spain covered acute and convalescent phases.

The data were produced by immunoSEQ multiplex PCR, yet TCRdb's version contains in-frame clones alone and is incomplete. The sample lists 80,000 to 95,000 clones; about four fifths were seen once. The sequence came from an elderly woman with active or convalescent COVID-19. Sequences were obtained from peripheral blood.

The CDR3 region has the DNA TGTGCCAGCAGCTCCGGGACAGGGAATTCACCCCTCCACTTT. Protein product: CASSSGTGNSPLHF. This chain connects TRBV11-1 to TRBJ1-6, with 9 bases that match TRBD1. This CDR3 is 14 amino acids long. Trimming removed 4 bases from V and 7 bases from J; junction bases left unmatched: 2. Germline CDR1 SGHAT, CDR2 FQDESV (reference sequence).